A selection of T cell receptor beta chains follows, all from one sample in a study of blood T cells in healthy people across ages. TCRdb reanalysed the 5' RACE reads using MiXCR and keeps one entry per CDR3 protein. The table shows approximately 600,000 distinct CDR3 sequences, with around three fifths occurring only once. Sequenced sample: blood. These receptor sequences come from a man aged 60 to 69 in good health. CDR3s include the opening cysteine and the closing phenylalanine or tryptophan. The order of the fields is clone size, D gene, J gene, V gene, CDR3 protein, CDR3 DNA. The D gene is left open where the match is weak. The size entry is marked missing in some rows and otherwise reads once, few, many or a size class.

size: .; D: .; J: TRBJ2-1; V: TRBV27; CDR3: CASRNRADEQFF; DNA: TGTGCCAGCAGAAACAGGGCTGATGAGCAGTTCTTC
size: .; D: TRBD2; J: TRBJ2-5; V: TRBV5-4; CDR3: CASSSLSGLARETQYF; DNA: TGTGCCAGCAGCTCACTCTCCGGACTAGCGCGAGAGACCCAGTACTTC
size: .; D: .; J: TRBJ2-3; V: TRBV4-2; CDR3: CASSPSLASDTQYF; DNA: TGTGCCAGCAGCCCATCACTAGCTTCAGATACGCAGTATTTT
size: few; D: .; J: TRBJ2-4; V: TRBV3-1; CDR3: CASSQDTSLGQYF; DNA: TGTGCCAGCAGCCAAGATACGAGTCTGGGGCAGTACTTC
size: few; D: .; J: TRBJ2-4; V: TRBV6-5; CDR3: CASSYSAQGMAIQYF; DNA: TGTGCCAGCAGTTACTCGGCGCAGGGCATGGCCATTCAGTACTTC
size: .; D: .; J: TRBJ2-7; V: TRBV10-2; CDR3: CATRTGTSNSYEQYF; DNA: TGCGCCACTAGGACCGGGACATCAAACTCCTACGAGCAGTACTTC
size: few; D: .; J: TRBJ2-3; V: TRBV4-2; CDR3: CASSQGSASDTQYF; DNA: TGTGCCAGCAGCCAAGGATCCGCCTCAGATACGCAGTATTTT
size: few; D: .; J: TRBJ2-5; V: TRBV5-1; CDR3: CASSFDDGQETQYF; DNA: TGCGCCAGCAGCTTCGATGACGGGCAAGAGACCCAGTACTTC
size: .; D: .; J: TRBJ2-1; V: TRBV5-1; CDR3: CASSGGHYNEQFF; DNA: TGCGCCAGCAGCGGGGGCCACTACAATGAGCAGTTCTTC
size: few; D: .; J: TRBJ2-1; V: TRBV11-2; CDR3: CASSPHLGTYNEQFF; DNA: TGTGCCAGCAGCCCCCACTTGGGTACCTACAATGAGCAGTTCTTC
size: .; D: TRBD2; J: TRBJ2-4; V: TRBV29-1; CDR3: CSVEGGGGGIQYF; DNA: TGCAGCGTTGAAGGTGGGGGGGGAGGCATTCAGTACTTC
size: .; D: TRBD2; J: TRBJ2-7; V: TRBV6-6; CDR3: CASSDAAGGLYEQYF; DNA: TGTGCCAGCAGTGACGCAGCGGGGGGTCTTTACGAGCAGTACTTC
size: .; D: .; J: TRBJ2-2; V: TRBV12-3/TRBV12-4; CDR3: CASTANPGTGELFF; DNA: TGTGCCAGCACCGCAAACCCTGGCACCGGGGAGCTGTTTTTT
size: many; D: .; J: TRBJ2-5; V: TRBV7-2; CDR3: CASSFAGLYQETQYF; DNA: TGTGCCAGCAGCTTCGCGGGGTTGTACCAAGAGACCCAGTACTTC
size: .; D: TRBD1; J: TRBJ1-2; V: TRBV10-3; CDR3: CAIARQGADYGYTF; DNA: TGTGCCATCGCCCGACAGGGGGCAGACTATGGCTACACCTTC
size: few; D: TRBD2; J: TRBJ2-1; V: TRBV7-9; CDR3: CASSRLAGATLQPYNEQFF; DNA: TGTGCCAGCAGCCGCCTAGCGGGGGCGACTTTACAACCCTACAATGAGCAGTTCTTC
size: .; D: TRBD1; J: TRBJ2-5; V: TRBV12-3/TRBV12-4; CDR3: CASSLYLQGAETQYF; DNA: TGTGCCAGCAGTTTATATCTACAGGGGGCAGAGACCCAGTACTTC
size: .; D: .; J: TRBJ1-2; V: TRBV5-1; CDR3: CASSLAPTELNYGYTF; DNA: TGCGCCAGCAGCTTGGCCCCTACAGAGCTCAACTATGGCTACACCTTC
size: .; D: .; J: TRBJ2-3; V: TRBV5-1; CDR3: CASTMVPNTDTQYF; DNA: TGCGCCAGCACCATGGTACCAAACACAGATACGCAGTATTTT
size: few; D: .; J: TRBJ2-3; V: TRBV29-1; CDR3: CSGHGFSGRDTQYF; DNA: TGCAGCGGCCACGGATTTAGTGGACGAGATACGCAGTATTTT
size: .; D: TRBD1; J: TRBJ2-7; V: TRBV5-1; CDR3: CASSPQGTVSDYEQYF; DNA: TGCGCCAGCAGCCCCCAAGGGACAGTTTCCGACTACGAGCAGTACTTC
size: few; D: TRBD2; J: TRBJ2-1; V: TRBV29-1; CDR3: CSVARTSTYNEQFF; DNA: TGCAGCGTGGCCCGGACTAGCACCTACAATGAGCAGTTCTTC
size: .; D: TRBD2; J: TRBJ2-1; V: TRBV5-1; CDR3: CASSPSSGGSSYNEQFF; DNA: TGCGCCAGCAGTCCCTCTAGCGGGGGGAGCTCCTACAATGAGCAGTTCTTC
size: .; D: TRBD2; J: TRBJ2-1; V: TRBV20-1; CDR3: CSASGVYNEQFF; DNA: TGCAGCGCTAGCGGGGTATACAATGAGCAGTTCTTC
size: .; D: TRBD1; J: TRBJ1-1; V: TRBV12-3/TRBV12-4; CDR3: CASSGQVILGTEAFF; DNA: TGTGCCAGCAGCGGACAGGTAATCCTTGGGACTGAAGCTTTCTTT
size: .; D: .; J: TRBJ1-1; V: TRBV7-8; CDR3: CASSRKQGGTEAFF; DNA: TGTGCCAGCAGCCGAAAGCAGGGTGGCACTGAAGCTTTCTTT
size: few; D: .; J: TRBJ2-7; V: TRBV7-2; CDR3: CASSYPRVSYEQYF; DNA: TGTGCCAGCAGCTACCCGCGGGTCTCCTACGAGCAGTACTTC
size: few; D: .; J: TRBJ2-7; V: TRBV5-1; CDR3: CASSPSGPYEQYF; DNA: TGCGCCAGCAGCCCGTCCGGCCCCTACGAGCAGTACTTC
size: .; D: .; J: TRBJ1-6; V: TRBV20-1; CDR3: CSAREPKNSPLHF; DNA: TGCAGTGCTAGAGAACCGAAAAATTCACCCCTCCACTTT
size: .; D: TRBD2; J: TRBJ2-1; V: TRBV15; CDR3: CATSSGASGGVYNEQFF; DNA: TGTGCCACCAGCAGTGGGGCTAGCGGGGGGGTCTACAATGAGCAGTTCTTC
size: .; D: TRBD1; J: TRBJ1-1; V: TRBV20-1; CDR3: CSAGGTGGDMNTEAFF; DNA: TGCAGTGCTGGGGGGACAGGGGGAGATATGAACACTGAGGCTTTCTTT
size: .; D: .; J: TRBJ2-5; V: TRBV29-1; CDR3: CSAQEPQETQYF; DNA: TGCAGCGCGCAGGAGCCTCAAGAGACCCAGTACTTC
size: .; D: TRBD2; J: TRBJ2-1; V: TRBV6-1; CDR3: CASSRGTSGGALNEQFF; DNA: TGTGCCAGCAGTCGGGGGACTAGCGGGGGGGCTTTAAATGAGCAGTTCTTC